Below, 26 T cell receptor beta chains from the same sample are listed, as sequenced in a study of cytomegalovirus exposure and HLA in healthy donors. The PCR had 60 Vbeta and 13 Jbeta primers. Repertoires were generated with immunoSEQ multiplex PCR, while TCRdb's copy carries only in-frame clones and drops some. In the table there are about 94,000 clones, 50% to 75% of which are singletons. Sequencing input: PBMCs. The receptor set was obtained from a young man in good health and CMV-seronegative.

DNA of the CDR3: TGTGCCAGTAGTATGCGACTTCCCACCGGGACAGGTAACACTGAAGCTTTCTTT. Translation: CASSMRLPTGTGNTEAFF. The genes are TRBV19 and TRBJ1-1; 8 nucleotides agree with TRBD1. Germline CDR1 and CDR2: LNHDA and SQIVND (reference sequence). The CDR3 consists of 18 residues. V shed 3 bases, J shed 2 bases, and the junction held 14 bases outside the gene matches.

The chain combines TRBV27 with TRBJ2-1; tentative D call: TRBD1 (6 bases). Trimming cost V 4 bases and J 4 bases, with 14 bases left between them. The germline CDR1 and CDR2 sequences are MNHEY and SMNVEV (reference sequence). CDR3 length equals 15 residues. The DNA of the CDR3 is TGTGCCAGCAGTTATACAGGGAGCCTATACAATGAGCAGTTCTTC. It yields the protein CASSYTGSLYNEQFF.

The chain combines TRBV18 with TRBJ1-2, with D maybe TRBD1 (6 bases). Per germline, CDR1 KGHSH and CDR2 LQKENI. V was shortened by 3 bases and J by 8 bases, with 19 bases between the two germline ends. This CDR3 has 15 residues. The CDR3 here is CASSPQQGDRYGYTF. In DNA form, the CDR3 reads TGTGCCAGCTCACCCCAACAGGGAGATCGGTACGGCTACACCTTC.

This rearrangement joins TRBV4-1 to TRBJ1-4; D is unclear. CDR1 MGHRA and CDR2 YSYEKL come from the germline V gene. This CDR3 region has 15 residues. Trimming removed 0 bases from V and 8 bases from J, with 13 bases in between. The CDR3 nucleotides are TGCGCCAGCAGCCAAGATCCCGGGGTGTGGGAAAAACTGTTTTTT. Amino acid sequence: CASSQDPGVWEKLFF.

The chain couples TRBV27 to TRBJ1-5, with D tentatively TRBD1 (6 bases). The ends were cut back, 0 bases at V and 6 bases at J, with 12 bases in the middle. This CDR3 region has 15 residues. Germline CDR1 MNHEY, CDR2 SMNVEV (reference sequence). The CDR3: CASSLSFGGTQPQHF. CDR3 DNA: TGTGCCAGCAGTTTATCGTTTGGGGGCACTCAGCCCCAGCATTTT.

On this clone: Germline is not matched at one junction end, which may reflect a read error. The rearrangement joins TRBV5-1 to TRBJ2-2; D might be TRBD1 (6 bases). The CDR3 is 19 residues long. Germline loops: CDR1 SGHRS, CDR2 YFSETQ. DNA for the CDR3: TGCGCCAGCGGCTTGTATCTTGGGGACAACTCCGCGAACACCGGGGAGCTGTTTTTT. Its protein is CASGLYLGDNSANTGELFF.

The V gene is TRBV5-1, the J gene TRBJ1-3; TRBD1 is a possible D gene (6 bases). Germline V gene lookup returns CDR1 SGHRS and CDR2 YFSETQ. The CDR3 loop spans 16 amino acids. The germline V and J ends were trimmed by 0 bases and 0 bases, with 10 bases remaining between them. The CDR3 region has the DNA TGCGCCAGCAGCTTGGAGGGGGGGTTCTCTGGAAACACCATATATTTT. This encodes CASSLEGGFSGNTIYF.

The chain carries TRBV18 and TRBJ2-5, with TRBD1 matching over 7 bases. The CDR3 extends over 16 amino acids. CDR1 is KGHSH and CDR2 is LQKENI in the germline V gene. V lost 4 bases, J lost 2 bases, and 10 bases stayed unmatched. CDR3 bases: TGTGCCAGCTCACGGGGACAGCGAGCATGGCAAGAGACCCAGTACTTC. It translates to CASSRGQRAWQETQYF.

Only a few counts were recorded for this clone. CDR3 nucleotide sequence: TGTGCCAGCAGCTTAGATCGTTGGGAGCGCCTTGTCACAGATACGCAGTATTTT. It specifies CASSLDRWERLVTDTQYF. This chain links TRBV7-9 with TRBJ2-3; possible D gene TRBD2, 5 bases. The length of the CDR3 is 18 residues. Germline V gene lookup returns CDR1 SEHNR and CDR2 FQNEAQ (reference sequence). Trimming took off 1 base at V and 2 bases at J, with 19 bases between the two ends.

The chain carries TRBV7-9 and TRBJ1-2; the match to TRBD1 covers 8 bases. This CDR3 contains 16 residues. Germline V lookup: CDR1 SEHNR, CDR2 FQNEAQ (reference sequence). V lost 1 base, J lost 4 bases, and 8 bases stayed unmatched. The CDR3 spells CASSLDNKDRVYGYTF. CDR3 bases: TGTGCCAGCAGCTTAGACAACAAGGACAGGGTCTATGGCTACACCTTC. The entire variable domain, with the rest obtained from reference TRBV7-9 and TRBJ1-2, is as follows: DTGVSQNPRHKITKRGQNVTFRCDPISEHNRLYWYRQTLGQGPEFLTYFQNEAQLEKSRLLSDRFSAERPKGSFSTLEIQRTEQGDSAMYLCASSLDNKDRVYGYTFGSGTRLTVV.

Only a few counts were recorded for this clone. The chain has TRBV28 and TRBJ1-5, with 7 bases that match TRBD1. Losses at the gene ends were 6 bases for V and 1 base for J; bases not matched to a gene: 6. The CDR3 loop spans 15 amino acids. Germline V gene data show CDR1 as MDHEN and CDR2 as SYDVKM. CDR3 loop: CASRTGAGSNQPQHF. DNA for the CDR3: TGTGCCAGCAGAACAGGGGCGGGGAGCAATCAGCCCCAGCATTTT.

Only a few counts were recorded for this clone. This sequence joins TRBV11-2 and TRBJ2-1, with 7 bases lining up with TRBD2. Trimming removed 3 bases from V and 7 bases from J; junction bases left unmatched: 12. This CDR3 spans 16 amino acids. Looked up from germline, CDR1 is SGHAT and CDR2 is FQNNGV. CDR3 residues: CASSFLSGRLKNEQFF. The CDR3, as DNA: TGTGCCAGCAGCTTTCTTAGCGGGCGACTGAAAAATGAGCAGTTCTTC.

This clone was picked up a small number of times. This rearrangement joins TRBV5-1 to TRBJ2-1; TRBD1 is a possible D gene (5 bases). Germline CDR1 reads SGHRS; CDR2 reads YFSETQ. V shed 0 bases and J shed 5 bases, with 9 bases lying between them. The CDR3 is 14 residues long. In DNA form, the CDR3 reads TGCGCCAGCAGCTTGGATGGGGCGAACAATGAGCAGTTCTTC. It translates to CASSLDGANNEQFF.

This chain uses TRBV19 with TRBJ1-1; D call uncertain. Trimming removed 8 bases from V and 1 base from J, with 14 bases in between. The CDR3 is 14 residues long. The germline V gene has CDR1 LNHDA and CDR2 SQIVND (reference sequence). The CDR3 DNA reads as TGTGCCAGTGGAAAAAGAGCGTGGAACACTGAAGCTTTCTTT. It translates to CASGKRAWNTEAFF.

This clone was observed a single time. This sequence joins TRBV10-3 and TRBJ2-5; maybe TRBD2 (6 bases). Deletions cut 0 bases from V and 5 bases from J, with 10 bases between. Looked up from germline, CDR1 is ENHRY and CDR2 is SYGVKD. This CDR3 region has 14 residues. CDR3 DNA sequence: TGTGCCATCAGTGAGTCGGGGGGTTTCGAGACCCAGTACTTC. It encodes CAISESGGFETQYF.

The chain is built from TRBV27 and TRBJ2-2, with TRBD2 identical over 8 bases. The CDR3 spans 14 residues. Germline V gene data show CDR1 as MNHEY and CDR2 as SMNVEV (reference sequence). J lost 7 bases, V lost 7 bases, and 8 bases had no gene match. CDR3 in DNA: TGTGCCAGCATCAACCTCGGGGGGGTCGGGGAGCTGTTTTTT. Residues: CASINLGGVGELFF.

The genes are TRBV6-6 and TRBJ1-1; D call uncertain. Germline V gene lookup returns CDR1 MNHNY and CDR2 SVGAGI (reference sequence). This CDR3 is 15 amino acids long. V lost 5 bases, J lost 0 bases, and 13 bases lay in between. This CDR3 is CASSPRAALNTEAFF. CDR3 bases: TGTGCCAGCAGTCCGAGGGCGGCCTTGAACACTGAAGCTTTCTTT.

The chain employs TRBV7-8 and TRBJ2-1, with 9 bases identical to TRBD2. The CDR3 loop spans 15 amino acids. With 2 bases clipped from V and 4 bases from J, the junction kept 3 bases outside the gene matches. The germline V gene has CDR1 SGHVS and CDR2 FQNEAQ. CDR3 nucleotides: TGTGCCAGCAGCTTATTAGCGGGAGAGTACAATGAGCAGTTCTTC. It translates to CASSLLAGEYNEQFF. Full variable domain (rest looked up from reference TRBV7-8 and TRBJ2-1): GAGVSQSPRYKVAKRGQDVALRCDPISGHVSLFWYQQALGQGPEFLTYFQNEAQLDKSGLPSDRFFAERPEGSVSTLKIQRTQQEDSAVYLCASSLLAGEYNEQFFGPGTRLTVL.

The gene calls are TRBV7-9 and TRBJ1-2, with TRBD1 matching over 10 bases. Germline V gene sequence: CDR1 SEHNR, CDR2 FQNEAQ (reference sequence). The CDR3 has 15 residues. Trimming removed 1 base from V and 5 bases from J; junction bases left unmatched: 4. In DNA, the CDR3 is TGTGCCAGCAGCTTAGGGGGACAGGGGATTTATGGCTACACCTTC. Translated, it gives CASSLGGQGIYGYTF.

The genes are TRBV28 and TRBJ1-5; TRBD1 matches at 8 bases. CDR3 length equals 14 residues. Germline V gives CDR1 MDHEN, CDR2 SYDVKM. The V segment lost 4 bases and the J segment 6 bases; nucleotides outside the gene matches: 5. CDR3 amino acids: CASSSLDRVQPQHF. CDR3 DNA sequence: TGTGCCAGCAGTTCCTTGGACAGGGTTCAGCCCCAGCATTTT.

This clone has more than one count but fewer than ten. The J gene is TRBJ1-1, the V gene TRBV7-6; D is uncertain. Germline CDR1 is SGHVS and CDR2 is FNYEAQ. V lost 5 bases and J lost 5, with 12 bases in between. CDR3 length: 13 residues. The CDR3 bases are TGTGCCAGCAGCACCAAACCCAGGACTGAAGCTTTCTTT. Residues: CASSTKPRTEAFF.

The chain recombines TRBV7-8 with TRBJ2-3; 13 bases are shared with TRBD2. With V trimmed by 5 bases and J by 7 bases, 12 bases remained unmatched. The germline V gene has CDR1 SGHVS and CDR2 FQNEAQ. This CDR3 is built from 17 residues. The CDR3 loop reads CASSLRTSGSLRNTQYF. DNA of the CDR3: TGTGCCAGCAGCCTTAGGACTAGCGGGAGTCTCAGAAATACGCAGTATTTT.

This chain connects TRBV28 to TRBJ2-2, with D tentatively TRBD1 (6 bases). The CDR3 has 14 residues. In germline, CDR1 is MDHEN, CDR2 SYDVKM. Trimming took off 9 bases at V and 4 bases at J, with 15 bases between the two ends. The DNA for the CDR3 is TGTGCCAGTTTGGACAGCCGTGTCACCGGGGAGCTGTTTTTT. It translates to CASLDSRVTGELFF.

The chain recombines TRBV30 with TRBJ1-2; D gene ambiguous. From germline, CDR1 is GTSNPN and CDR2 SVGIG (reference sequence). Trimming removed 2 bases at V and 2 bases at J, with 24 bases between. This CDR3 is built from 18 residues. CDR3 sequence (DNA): TGTGCCTGGAGTTATATCTCCGGAAAAGGGAGGGCGAACTATGGCTACACCTTC. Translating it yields CAWSYISGKGRANYGYTF.

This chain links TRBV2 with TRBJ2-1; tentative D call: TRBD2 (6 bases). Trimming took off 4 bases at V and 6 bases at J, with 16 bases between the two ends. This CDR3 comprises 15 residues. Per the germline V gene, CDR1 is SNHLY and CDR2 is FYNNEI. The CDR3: CASSVNGGAINEQFF. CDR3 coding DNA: TGTGCCAGCAGTGTAAACGGCGGGGCCATCAATGAGCAGTTCTTC.

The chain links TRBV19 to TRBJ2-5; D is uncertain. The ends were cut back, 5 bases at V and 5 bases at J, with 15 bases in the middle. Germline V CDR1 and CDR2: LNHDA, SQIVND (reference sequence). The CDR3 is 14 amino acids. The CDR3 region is CASSLGPNGETQYF. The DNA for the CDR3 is TGTGCCAGTAGTCTAGGGCCGAACGGGGAGACCCAGTACTTC.